This T cell receptor (beta chain) is from a study of T cell responses to AZD1222 COVID-19 vaccine. Study conclusions and caveats: Unmutated variant regions are reportedly targeted by nearly half of spike-specific TCRs. Clonal diversity was possibly underestimated, and white British individuals and females predominated among donors. Increased Spike-specific TCR breadth and depth were observed after two AZD1222 doses.

On this clone: Its antigen is unidentified.

Germline V gene data show CDR1 as SGHVS and CDR2 as FNYEAQ. This CDR3 comprises 17 residues. V was clipped by 1 base and J by 4 bases; unmatched bases: 9. Produced via immunoSEQ multiplex PCR; TCRdb's table is partial and in-frame only. The sample carries 83,000 or so clones, roughly 83% recorded once. The rearrangement uses TRBV7-6 and TRBJ2-1; 8 bases match TRBD2. The source was peripheral blood, collected on day 0 of AZD1222 vaccination. The receptor comes from an adult in good health. The CDR3 protein is CASSLGARGRLYNEQFF. DNA for the CDR3: TGTGCCAGCAGCTTAGGTGCTCGCGGGAGGCTATACAATGAGCAGTTCTTC.